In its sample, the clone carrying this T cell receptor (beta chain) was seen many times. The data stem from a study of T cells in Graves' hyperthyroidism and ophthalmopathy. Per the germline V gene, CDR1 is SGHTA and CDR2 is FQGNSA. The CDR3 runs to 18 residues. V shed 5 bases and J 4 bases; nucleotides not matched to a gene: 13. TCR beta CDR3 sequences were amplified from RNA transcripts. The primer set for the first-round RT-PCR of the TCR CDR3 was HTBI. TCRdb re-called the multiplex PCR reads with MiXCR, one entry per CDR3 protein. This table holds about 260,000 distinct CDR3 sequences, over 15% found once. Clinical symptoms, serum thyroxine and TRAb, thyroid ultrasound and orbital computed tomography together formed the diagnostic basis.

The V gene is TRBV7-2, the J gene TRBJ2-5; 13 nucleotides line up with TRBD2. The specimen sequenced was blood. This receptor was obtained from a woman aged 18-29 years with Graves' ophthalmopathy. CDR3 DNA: TGTGCCAGCAGCACCCAGGGGGGGGGACTAGCGGGACGAGAGACCCAGTACTTC. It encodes CASSTQGGGLAGRETQYF.